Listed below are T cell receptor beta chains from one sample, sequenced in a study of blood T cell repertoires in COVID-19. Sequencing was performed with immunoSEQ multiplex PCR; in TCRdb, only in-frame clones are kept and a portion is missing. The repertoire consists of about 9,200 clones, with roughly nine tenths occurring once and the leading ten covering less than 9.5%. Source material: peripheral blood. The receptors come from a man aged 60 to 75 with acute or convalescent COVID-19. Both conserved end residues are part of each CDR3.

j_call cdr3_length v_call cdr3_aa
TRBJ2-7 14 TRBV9 CASSGGPQAYEQYF
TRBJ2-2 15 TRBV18 CASSPIGVGTGELFF
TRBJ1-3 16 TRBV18 CASSPTGGISGNTIYF
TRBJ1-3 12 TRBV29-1 CSVEELGNTIYF
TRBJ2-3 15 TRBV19 CASRTVAGLWDTQYF
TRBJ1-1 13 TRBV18 CASSPRETTEAFF
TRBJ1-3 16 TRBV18 CASSPFSGSSGNTIYF
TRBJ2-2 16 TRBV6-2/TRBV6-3 CASSYGTGMNTGELFF
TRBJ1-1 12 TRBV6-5 CASSYGGAEAFF
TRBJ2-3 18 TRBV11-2 CASSLAAGWNLGTDTQYF
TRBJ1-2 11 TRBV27 CASGQVYGYTF
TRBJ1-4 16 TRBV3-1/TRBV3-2 CASSQGGPRGNEKLFF
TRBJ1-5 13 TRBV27 CASSSGQFQPQHF
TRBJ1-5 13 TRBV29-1 CSVRTGANQPQHF
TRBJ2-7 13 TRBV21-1 CASSTPRGYEQYF
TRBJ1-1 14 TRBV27 CASSSAGMNTEAFF
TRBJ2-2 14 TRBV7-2 CASRQSGATGELFF
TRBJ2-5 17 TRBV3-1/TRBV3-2 CASSLYRTSGRTETQYF
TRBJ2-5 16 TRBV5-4 CASSLGSGGARETQYF
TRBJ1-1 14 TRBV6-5 CASSPGTGHTEAFF
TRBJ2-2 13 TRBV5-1 CASSIQSTGELFF
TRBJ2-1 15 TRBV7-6 CASSLTGTGGNEQFF
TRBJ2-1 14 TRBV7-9 CASSLGGPSNEQFF
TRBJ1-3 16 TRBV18 CASSPPGQATGNTIYF
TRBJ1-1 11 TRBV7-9 CASSFRGLAFF
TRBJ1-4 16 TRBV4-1 CASSQDLGRVYEKLFF
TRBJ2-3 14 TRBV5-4 CASSPRSSTDTQYF
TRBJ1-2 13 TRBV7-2 CASSQTGRPGYTF
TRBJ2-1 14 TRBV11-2 CASSLVSRRNEQFF
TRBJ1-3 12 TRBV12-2 CASRQQRNTIYF
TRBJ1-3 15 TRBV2 CASRAGIYSGNTIYF
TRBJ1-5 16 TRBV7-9 CASSLNQGTGNQPQHF
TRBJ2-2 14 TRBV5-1 CASSLDLTTGELFF
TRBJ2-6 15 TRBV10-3 CAISEPGSGANVLTF
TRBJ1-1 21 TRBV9 CASSSPRRRRDDRAVNTEAFF
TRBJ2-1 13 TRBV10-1 CASSDDSNNEQFF
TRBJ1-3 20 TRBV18 CASSPLPGFSWDDSGNTIYF
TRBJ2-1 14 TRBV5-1 CASSLAVAGGEQFF
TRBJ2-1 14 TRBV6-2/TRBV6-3 CASSPLAGAGEQFF
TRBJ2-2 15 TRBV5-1 CASSLRTGNTGELFF
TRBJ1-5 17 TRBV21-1 CASSNWWTGRFGQPQHF
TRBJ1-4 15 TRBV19 CASSRTGPEREKLFF
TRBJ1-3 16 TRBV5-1 CASSGGEYAGELDPYF
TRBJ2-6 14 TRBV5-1 CASSLASGANVLTF
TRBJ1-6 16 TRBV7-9 CASSLQGGSYNSPLHF